The entry below gives a single T cell receptor (beta chain) sequence along with its context. The antigen is undetermined. Roughly 30,000 T cell genomes, or about 270 ng DNA, went into replicate PCRs of unsorted PBMC. The assay was immunoSEQ multiplex PCR, and TCRdb's table has in-frame clones only and misses some. The sample contains more than 400,000 clones, 81% of which appear only once. V dropped 4 bases and J dropped 4 bases, with 10 bases sitting between them. Germline assignment: CDR1 MDHEN and CDR2 SYDVKM. The CDR3 sequence is 13 residues long. This specimen belongs to a study of shared clonotypes between healthy human individuals. In the study overall: A couple of female and a few male donors aged 18 to 49 were enrolled.

Whole-study findings and limits: Only blood samples were collected, and tissue repertoires likely differ.

Unsorted samples, those not sorted, used 75 million to 90 million PBMCs for genomic DNA. The J gene is TRBJ1-2, the V gene TRBV28; D is perhaps TRBD1 (5 bases). The sequencing sample was made of PBMCs. The TCR was taken from a woman in her forties in good health. Some clones in this sample may be carry-over from other donors' samples. The CDR3: CASSSGGGYGYTF. In nucleotides, the CDR3 is TGTGCCAGCAGTTCGGGGGGTGGCTATGGCTACACCTTC.